A selection of T cell receptor beta chains follows, all from one sample in a study of shared clonotypes between healthy human individuals. TCRdb's table, derived via immunoSEQ multiplex PCR, lists solely in-frame clones and lacks some. The table includes over 2 million clones, over 85% detected once. Sequencing was carried out using naive CD4+ T cells sorted from blood. These receptors were taken from a young man in good health. The CDR3 runs from the conserved cysteine through the conserved F or W. D genes are given only for firm matches. Not all rows give a size; the values are once, few, many and, for expanded clones, a class.

V	J	size	D	CDR3	DNA
TRBV21-1	TRBJ2-7	-	-	CASSKEVTGSGYEQYF	TGTGCCAGCAGCAAAGAGGTTACAGGGTCCGGCTACGAGCAGTACTTC
TRBV28	TRBJ1-4	-	-	CASILRRGEKLFF	TGTGCCAGCATTCTGAGGAGGGGCGAAAAACTGTTTTTT
TRBV10-3	TRBJ1-2	once	-	CAISDGDGGYTF	TGTGCCATCAGTGATGGGGATGGTGGCTACACCTTC
TRBV10-3	TRBJ1-3	-	-	CAIMAVSGNTIYF	TGTGCCATCATGGCTGTCTCTGGAAACACCATATATTTT
TRBV6-1	TRBJ1-1	-	TRBD1	CASSDVRGPVTEAFF	TGTGCCAGCAGTGATGTTAGGGGGCCGGTTACTGAAGCTTTCTTT
TRBV18	TRBJ1-2	-	TRBD1	CASSPIGGGQRGYTF	TGTGCCAGCTCACCCATCGGAGGGGGACAGAGAGGCTACACCTTC
TRBV10-3	TRBJ1-5	-	-	CAISSSDSNQPQHF	TGTGCCATCTCTTCATCAGATAGCAATCAGCCCCAGCATTTT
TRBV4-1	TRBJ2-3	-	-	CASSQGLGTDTQYF	TGCGCCAGCAGCCAGGGGTTAGGGACAGATACGCAGTATTTT
TRBV1	TRBJ2-7	-	-	CTSSQGSGRSYEQYF	TGCACCAGCAGCCAAGGATCCGGCAGATCCTACGAGCAGTACTTC
TRBV9	TRBJ2-7	-	TRBD1	CASSVTGTVDEQYF	TGTGCCAGCAGCGTGACAGGGACGGTCGACGAGCAGTACTTC
TRBV7-8	TRBJ2-3	once	-	CASSFGRGRTDTQYF	TGTGCCAGCAGCTTCGGACGGGGACGCACAGATACGCAGTATTTT
TRBV4-1	TRBJ1-4	-	-	CASSPIGTGNEKLFF	TGCGCCAGCAGTCCAATTGGGACGGGGAATGAAAAACTGTTTTTT
TRBV7-4	TRBJ1-6	-	-	CASSLFPGGYSPLHF	TGTGCCAGCAGCTTATTTCCGGGAGGGTATTCACCCCTCCACTTT
TRBV18	TRBJ1-2	-	-	CASAKAGSGYGYTF	TGTGCCAGCGCTAAGGCGGGGTCTGGCTATGGCTACACCTTC
TRBV7-6	TRBJ2-1	-	TRBD2	CASSPIRGGRVNEQFF	TGTGCCAGCAGCCCGATTAGGGGCGGGAGGGTCAATGAGCAGTTCTTC
TRBV9	TRBJ2-5	once	TRBD2	CASSLGTMQETQYF	TGTGCCAGCAGCCTCGGGACTATGCAAGAGACCCAGTACTTC
TRBV14	TRBJ2-5	-	TRBD2	CASSRGLAGVETQYF	TGTGCCAGCAGCCGGGGACTAGCGGGAGTTGAGACCCAGTACTTC
TRBV6-1	TRBJ2-7	-	-	CASSARQKVDEQYF	TGTGCCAGCAGTGCCCGACAGAAAGTTGACGAGCAGTACTTC
TRBV27	TRBJ2-1	-	TRBD2	CASSKERGAYNEQFF	TGTGCCAGCAGCAAAGAGCGGGGGGCTTACAATGAGCAGTTCTTC
TRBV11-2	TRBJ1-4	-	-	CASRRGDGLNEKLFF	TGTGCCAGCAGGCGGGGGGATGGCCTTAATGAAAAACTGTTTTTT
TRBV30	TRBJ2-1	-	TRBD2	CAWDPWSGRTYEQFF	TGTGCCTGGGACCCCTGGAGCGGGAGAACGTATGAGCAGTTCTTC
TRBV7-8	TRBJ2-2	-	TRBD1	CASSLGDRLTGELFF	TGTGCCAGCAGCTTAGGGGACAGGCTCACCGGGGAGCTGTTTTTT
TRBV25-1	TRBJ2-5	-	TRBD2	CASSERRGAYQETQYF	TGTGCCAGCAGTGAGAGGCGGGGGGCGTACCAAGAGACCCAGTACTTC
TRBV5-1	TRBJ2-2	-	TRBD2	CASSLNSGGGLTGELFF	TGCGCCAGCAGCTTGAATAGCGGGGGAGGACTCACCGGGGAGCTGTTTTTT
TRBV10-3	TRBJ1-2	-	-	CATPGKGQYGYTF	TGTGCCACCCCGGGGAAGGGACAATATGGCTACACCTTC
TRBV18	TRBJ1-1	once	-	CASSRTLNTEAFF	TGTGCCAGCTCACGGACCCTGAACACTGAAGCTTTCTTT
TRBV6-1	TRBJ1-5	-	-	CASGTKQPQHF	TGTGCCAGCGGAACAAAACAGCCCCAGCATTTT
TRBV5-1	TRBJ1-6	-	-	CASSLTPPDSPLHF	TGCGCCAGCAGCTTAACCCCCCCGGATTCACCCCTCCACTTT
TRBV28	TRBJ1-6	-	TRBD1	CASSQLRGTGGGSPLHF	TGTGCCAGCAGCCAACTACGGGGGACAGGGGGTGGTTCACCCCTCCACTTT
TRBV5-1	TRBJ2-7	few	-	CASSFSDSSYEQYF	TGCGCCAGCAGCTTCTCAGATTCCTCCTACGAGCAGTACTTC
TRBV9	TRBJ2-1	-	TRBD2	CASSVDLAGILTEQFF	TGTGCCAGCAGCGTAGATCTAGCGGGAATACTCACTGAGCAGTTCTTC
TRBV30	TRBJ1-5	-	-	CAWSYNSNQPQHF	TGTGCCTGGTCTTACAATAGCAATCAGCCCCAGCATTTT
TRBV9	TRBJ2-6	-	-	CASSVATGTGANVLTF	TGTGCCAGCAGCGTAGCTACCGGTACTGGGGCCAACGTCCTGACTTTC
TRBV7-2	TRBJ2-7	-	-	CASSLVGGTEARTYEQYF	TGTGCCAGCAGCTTAGTTGGAGGGACGGAGGCTCGAACCTACGAGCAGTACTTC
TRBV9	TRBJ2-6	-	-	CASSVAGSGANVLTF	TGTGCCAGCAGCGTAGCCGGTTCTGGGGCCAACGTCCTGACTTTC
TRBV29-1	TRBJ2-3	-	-	CSVGEGDTDTQYF	TGCAGCGTTGGAGAGGGAGACACAGATACGCAGTATTTT
TRBV18	TRBJ2-5	-	-	CASSLGQKETQYF	TGTGCCAGCTCATTAGGACAGAAAGAGACCCAGTACTTC
TRBV7-8	TRBJ2-1	-	TRBD1	CASSSSATGGYNEQFF	TGTGCCAGCAGCTCTTCGGCCACAGGGGGCTACAATGAGCAGTTCTTC
TRBV9	TRBJ1-2	-	-	CASSILTGPYTF	TGTGCCAGCAGCATCCTGACAGGACCCTACACCTTC
TRBV19	TRBJ1-5	-	TRBD1	CAIGTGYSNQPQHF	TGTGCCATCGGGACAGGGTATAGCAATCAGCCCCAGCATTTT
TRBV6-5	TRBJ1-2	-	-	CASNPGVGSGYTF	TGTGCCAGCAACCCAGGGGTCGGGAGTGGCTACACCTTC
TRBV6-6	TRBJ2-2	-	TRBD1	CASSLGQVKNTGELFF	TGTGCCAGCAGTTTAGGACAGGTCAAGAACACCGGGGAGCTGTTTTTT
TRBV5-1	TRBJ1-4	-	-	CASRPQQQTNEKLFF	TGCGCCAGCAGGCCTCAACAGCAAACTAATGAAAAACTGTTTTTT
TRBV7-2	TRBJ2-3	-	-	CASSPPAIHTQYF	TGTGCCAGCAGCCCCCCGGCGATCCATACGCAGTATTTT
TRBV7-9	TRBJ1-4	-	TRBD1	CASSLFPGQGNEKLFF	TGTGCCAGCAGCTTATTCCCGGGACAGGGGAATGAAAAACTGTTTTTT
TRBV6-1	TRBJ2-2	-	-	CASSSNRNTGELFF	TGTGCCAGCAGCAGCAACAGGAACACCGGGGAGCTGTTTTTT
TRBV5-6	TRBJ2-2	-	-	CASSLDRVDTGELFF	TGTGCCAGCAGCTTGGACAGGGTGGACACCGGGGAGCTGTTTTTT
TRBV6-1	TRBJ2-3	-	TRBD2	CASSEVFASGVDTQYF	TGTGCCAGCAGTGAAGTTTTCGCTAGCGGGGTTGATACGCAGTATTTT
TRBV6-6	TRBJ1-6	-	-	CASSYSGNSPLHF	TGTGCCAGCAGTTACTCTGGCAATTCACCCCTCCACTTT
TRBV2	TRBJ2-3	-	TRBD1	CASRGTGSGTDTQYF	TGTGCCAGCAGGGGGACAGGGTCAGGGACAGATACGCAGTATTTT
TRBV28	TRBJ1-5	-	-	CASSSGGAIPRQPQHF	TGTGCCAGCAGTTCGGGGGGGGCAATACCTAGGCAGCCCCAGCATTTT
TRBV21-1	TRBJ1-1	-	-	CASRKMGTVLNTEAFF	TGTGCCAGCAGGAAAATGGGGACAGTCCTGAACACTGAAGCTTTCTTT
TRBV30	TRBJ1-2	-	-	CAWSVLSLNYGYTF	TGTGCCTGGAGTGTACTTTCACTGAACTATGGCTACACCTTC
TRBV5-1	TRBJ1-1	-	-	CASQGTMNTEAFF	TGCGCCAGTCAGGGGACCATGAACACTGAAGCTTTCTTT
TRBV21-1	TRBJ2-7	-	-	CASSKGWGNEQYF	TGTGCCAGCAGCAAAGGTTGGGGGAACGAGCAGTACTTC